This TCR beta chain was obtained from a study of blood T cell repertoires in COVID-19. Study in general: Specimens from acute and convalescent COVID-19 originated in the United States, Italy and Spain.

Original methodology: Reference gene primers were amplified, and this amplification served to estimate nucleated cell counts. Measured with immunoSEQ multiplex PCR; TCRdb has only the in-frame clones, and not every one. V and J calls plus clone size are reproduced from that table; the DNA served to infer D and trimming. The profile shows over 45,000 clones, more than 75% of them singletons. The CDR3 length is 15 residues. CDR1 and CDR2 from the germline V gene are GTSNPN and SVGIG (reference sequence). The V gene lost 0 bases and the J gene lost 2 bases, with 11 bases spanning the gap. The sequenced sample was peripheral blood. This receptor was taken from a man aged 45-65 years with active COVID-19. V usage is TRBV30 and J usage is TRBJ2-4; the D gene is possibly TRBD2 (6 bases). CDR3 in DNA: TGTGCCTGGAGTGTACGGGAGCAAACCAAAAACATTCAGTACTTC. Encoded protein: CAWSVREQTKNIQYF.